Each of the 28 T cell receptor beta chains below was sequenced from the same sample in a study of response to subunit inactivated influenza vaccine. One entry per CDR3 protein results from TCRdb running MiXCR on the RT-PCR reads. The repertoire holds around 850,000 distinct CDR3 sequences, with approximately 17% as singletons. The sample in question was PBMCs from blood, obtained approximately 5 days after vaccination. The receptors were gathered from a man aged 45-65 years who received an inactivated influenza vaccine.

This clonotype turned up a few times. The chain uses TRBV29-1 and TRBJ2-7; D unclear. The CDR3 contains 14 residues. The germline V and J ends were trimmed by 6 bases and 2 bases, with 17 bases remaining between them. Per germline, CDR1 SQVTM and CDR2 ANQGSEA. The CDR3 reads CSVEKMDLPYEQYF. In DNA form, the CDR3 reads TGCAGCGTAGAAAAAATGGACCTCCCCTACGAGCAGTACTTC.

This rearrangement joins TRBV28 to TRBJ2-3, with 11 nucleotides matching TRBD2. There are 17 residues in the CDR3. The trim removed 1 base at V and 1 base at J, leaving 4 bases unmatched. From germline, CDR1 is MDHEN and CDR2 SYDVKM. The CDR3 DNA reads as TGTGCCAGCAGTTTATCCCGGGGACTAGCGGGCACAGATACGCAGTATTTT. This gives the protein CASSLSRGLAGTDTQYF. The full variable domain, rest sourced from reference TRBV28 and TRBJ2-3, is DVKVTQSSRYLVKRTGEKVFLECVQDMDHENMFWYRQDPGLGLRLIYFSYDVKMKEKGDIPEGYSVSREKKERFSLILESASTNQTSMYLCASSLSRGLAGTDTQYFGPGTRLTVL.

There are a few counts of this clonotype. The chain employs TRBV29-1 and TRBJ2-7, with 7 bases that match TRBD1. V lost 4 bases to trimming and J lost 0 bases; unmatched junction nucleotides: 6. CDR3 length: 14 residues. Per the germline V gene, CDR1 is SQVTM and CDR2 is ANQGSEA. The CDR3 sequence: CSVVPGQISYEQYF. The CDR3 DNA follows: TGCAGCGTTGTACCGGGACAGATCTCCTACGAGCAGTACTTC.

Only one count was recorded for this clonotype. The chain has TRBV5-1 and TRBJ2-6; 7 nucleotides line up with TRBD2. V was clipped by 2 bases and J by 4 bases; unmatched bases: 3. Germline V gives CDR1 SGHRS, CDR2 YFSETQ. This CDR3 spans 15 amino acids. CDR3: CASSFAGDGANVLTF. The CDR3 coding sequence is TGCGCCAGCAGCTTTGCGGGGGACGGGGCCAACGTCCTGACTTTC.

In its sample, this clonotype was seen a few times. One end of the junction does not line up with germline, which may come from a read error. This rearrangement joins TRBV7-7 to TRBJ2-5; D assignment may be TRBD1 or TRBD2 (5 bases each). The CDR3 is made up of 14 amino acids. The germline CDR1 and CDR2 sequences are SSHAT and FNYEAQ (reference sequence). CDR3 in amino acids: CASSLYQGTGTQYF. The CDR3 DNA is TGTGCTAGCAGCTTATATCAAGGGACGGGGACCCAGTACTTC.

The sample holds a few counts of this clonotype. This chain connects TRBV6-6 to TRBJ2-5, with D hard to call. V lost 7 bases, J lost 4 bases, and 13 bases lay in between. This CDR3 has 13 amino acids. Germline V gives CDR1 MNHNY, CDR2 SVGAGI (reference sequence). The CDR3 loop is CASNKQLRETQYF. The CDR3 region has the DNA TGTGCCAGCAATAAACAGTTACGAGAGACCCAGTACTTC.

This clonotype was detected a few times. The gene calls are TRBV7-9 and TRBJ2-7; D unresolved. The CDR3 has 13 amino acids. Germline loops: CDR1 SEHNR, CDR2 FQNEAQ (reference sequence). Trimming pared 5 bases from V and 5 bases from J, leaving 13 bases between. CDR3 nucleotide sequence: TGTGCCAGCAGCCCAGGTTTCACCCACGAGCAGTACTTC. It specifies CASSPGFTHEQYF.

Turning to this clonotype: A read error may be the cause here, since a much bigger clone is one base away. The CDR3 region is CASSDRANYGYTF. CDR3 coding DNA: TGTGCCAGCAGTGACAGGGCTAACTATGGCTACACCTTC. The J gene is TRBJ1-2, the V gene TRBV25-1; D is possibly TRBD1 (5 bases). V was cut by 3 bases and J by 0 bases, with 5 bases left in between. Germline CDR1 and CDR2: MGHDK and SYGVNS. CDR3 length: 13 residues.

This chain joins TRBV7-7 and TRBJ2-5; 9 bases agree with TRBD1. The CDR3 contains 14 residues. The V segment lost 5 bases and the J segment 5 bases; nucleotides outside the gene matches: 6. Germline CDR1 SSHAT, CDR2 FNYEAQ (reference sequence). CDR3 coding DNA: TGTGCCAGCAGCGCAACAGGGGGCAGTGAGACCCAGTACTTC. It specifies CASSATGGSETQYF.

This clonotype showed up many times. V gene TRBV5-1 combines with J gene TRBJ2-3; maybe TRBD2 (5 bases). Germline V lookup: CDR1 SGHRS, CDR2 YFSETQ. Trimming left V 0 bases short and J 0 bases short, with 8 bases between. This CDR3 spans 15 amino acids. The CDR3 region has the DNA TGCGCCAGCAGCTTGGGTGGACTCAGCACAGATACGCAGTATTTT. Its translation is CASSLGGLSTDTQYF. Combining the CDR3 with reference TRBV5-1 and TRBJ2-3 gives the whole variable domain KAGVTQTPRYLIKTRGQQVTLSCSPISGHRSVSWYQQTPGQGLQFLFEYFSETQRNKGNFPGRFSGRQFSNSRSEMNVSTLELGDSALYLCASSLGGLSTDTQYFGPGTRLTVL.

The chain uses TRBV29-1 and TRBJ2-1, with D uncertain. The CDR3 is 16 amino acids. Trimming shortened V by 1 base and J by 6 bases, and 19 bases separated the two germline ends. The germline V gene has CDR1 SQVTM and CDR2 ANQGSEA. As DNA, the CDR3 is TGCAGCGTTGAAGCCCCAAGGCTAGTCCCCTCCAATGAGCAGTTCTTC. Amino acid sequence: CSVEAPRLVPSNEQFF.

The chain employs TRBV12-3 or TRBV12-4 and TRBJ2-3, with 16 bases fitting TRBD2. With 8 bases clipped from V and 4 bases from J, the junction kept 6 bases outside the gene matches. The CDR3 extends over 16 amino acids. CDR3 region: CASGEGLAGGADTQYF. For the CDR3, the DNA is TGTGCCAGCGGAGAGGGACTAGCGGGAGGGGCAGATACGCAGTATTTT.

The chain is built from TRBV15 and TRBJ2-7; D uncertain. Trimming took off 2 bases at V and 5 bases at J, with 10 bases between the two ends. Germline loops: CDR1 LNHNV, CDR2 YYDKDF (reference sequence). There are 13 residues in the CDR3. The CDR3 bases are TGTGCCACCAGCAGACGCTCCACGGACGAGCAGTACTTC. Translating gives CATSRRSTDEQYF.

Concerning this clonotype: A read error may be the cause here, since a much bigger clone is one base away. The chain uses TRBV20-1 and TRBJ2-1; no definite D call. The J call may be in error: the DNA end matches TRBJ2-7 better. Germline loops: CDR1 DFQATT, CDR2 SNEGSKA (reference sequence). This CDR3 spans 11 amino acids. The CDR3 sequence: CSARTYNEQYF. The CDR3 coding sequence is TGCAGTGCTAGGACTTACAATGAGCAGTACTTC.

This sequence joins TRBV4-2 and TRBJ2-1, with 13 bases lining up with TRBD2. CDR1 and CDR2 from the germline V gene are LGHNA and YNFKEQ. V lost 8 bases to trimming and J lost 9 bases; unmatched junction nucleotides: 13. The CDR3 runs 16 residues. The CDR3 loop reads CASDARLAGGRGEQFF. For the CDR3, the DNA is TGTGCCAGCGATGCAAGACTAGCGGGAGGCCGGGGTGAGCAGTTCTTC.

The genes are TRBV27 and TRBJ2-1; D is unclear. Per germline, CDR1 MNHEY and CDR2 SMNVEV (reference sequence). Trimming removed 3 bases from V and 0 bases from J, with 15 bases in between. This CDR3 region has 17 residues. The CDR3 region is CASSLDHPRSSYNEQFF. CDR3 coding DNA: TGTGCCAGCAGTTTGGACCACCCTCGGAGCTCCTACAATGAGCAGTTCTTC.

The rearrangement joins TRBV2 to TRBJ2-5; weak D call: TRBD2 (6 bases). Germline lookup yields CDR1 SNHLY and CDR2 FYNNEI. Trimming removed 4 bases from V and 5 bases from J, with 11 bases in between. This CDR3 contains 13 residues. In DNA form, the CDR3 reads TGTGCCAGCAGTGGACCAGGAGGGGAGACCCAGTACTTC. Translated, it gives CASSGPGGETQYF.

This sequence joins TRBV7-2 and TRBJ1-6, with a possible D match to TRBD1 (5 bases). The CDR3 is 15 residues long. Germline V CDR1 and CDR2: SGHTA, FQGNSA. Between the trimmed V and J ends, which lost 2 bases and 9 bases, there was a span of 14 bases. In nucleotides, the CDR3 is TGTGCCAGCAGCTTATACGGGCCCCAGGGTTCACCCCTCCACTTT. Amino acids: CASSLYGPQGSPLHF.

V is TRBV20-1 and J is TRBJ1-3, with D unclear. This CDR3 comprises 15 residues. In germline, CDR1 is DFQATT, CDR2 SNEGSKA (reference sequence). V was shortened by 0 bases and J by 0 bases, with 9 bases between the two germline ends. CDR3 coding DNA: TGCAGTGCTAGAGAGGGGAGGGTCTCTGGAAACACCATATATTTT. As protein: CSAREGRVSGNTIYF.

This clonotype came up a few times. The chain carries TRBV29-1 and TRBJ2-1, with 9 nucleotides matching TRBD2. The V gene's germline CDR1 is SQVTM and CDR2 ANQGSEA. The CDR3 length is 14 residues. J lost 1 base, V lost 4 bases, and 2 bases had no gene match. CDR3 sequence: CSVVSGGSYNEQFF. The CDR3 DNA sequence: TGCAGCGTTGTTAGCGGGGGTTCCTACAATGAGCAGTTCTTC.

This rearrangement joins TRBV12-3 or TRBV12-4 to TRBJ2-2; D is tentatively TRBD1 or TRBD2 (5 bases each). The ends were cut back, 4 bases at V and 2 bases at J, with 8 bases in the middle. The length of the CDR3 is 14 residues. For the CDR3, the DNA is TGTGCCAGCAGTTGGGACGTAAACACCGGGGAGCTGTTTTTT. It translates to CASSWDVNTGELFF.

This clonotype has only a few counts. CDR3 loop: CASSLSGSGPGEQFF. CDR3 coding DNA: TGTGCCAGCAGCCTTAGCGGGAGTGGTCCGGGGGAGCAGTTCTTC. This chain links TRBV7-9 with TRBJ2-1, with 9 bases that match TRBD2. The CDR3 consists of 15 residues. Trimming removed 5 bases from V and 10 bases from J; junction bases left unmatched: 12. Germline V gene sequence: CDR1 SEHNR, CDR2 FQNEAQ (reference sequence).

This clonotype has just a few counts. The V call is TRBV6-2 or TRBV6-3, the J call TRBJ2-7; the match to TRBD1 covers 9 bases. This CDR3 comprises 14 residues. Germline V CDR1 and CDR2: MNHEY, SVGEGT. Trimming removed 8 bases from V and 1 base from J; junction bases left unmatched: 6. The CDR3, as DNA: TGTGCCAGCCAAAAGGACAGGGGATCCTACGAGCAGTACTTC. Encoded protein: CASQKDRGSYEQYF.

The rearrangement links TRBV4-3 to TRBJ1-1; unclear D gene. The CDR3 length is 16 residues. V lost 4 bases and J lost 7, with 22 bases in between. Germline V gene sequence: CDR1 LGHNA, CDR2 YSLEER. The CDR3 DNA is TGCGCCAGCAGCCTCGGCTCGTCGGCACATTGGGGTGAAGCTTTCTTT. Amino acid sequence: CASSLGSSAHWGEAFF.

The genes are TRBV5-4 and TRBJ2-1; 12 bases are a match to TRBD1. J was trimmed by 6 bases and V by 5 bases; bases with no gene match: 12. This CDR3 has 17 amino acids. Germline V gene sequence: CDR1 SGHNT, CDR2 YYREEE (reference sequence). CDR3 protein: CASRKISGTGGSNEQFF. For the CDR3, the DNA is TGTGCCAGCAGAAAGATTTCCGGGACAGGGGGCTCCAATGAGCAGTTCTTC. The full variable domain, its missing parts supplied by reference TRBV5-4 and TRBJ2-1, is ETGVTQSPTHLIKTRGQQVTLRCSSQSGHNTVSWYQQALGQGPQFIFQYYREEENGRGNFPPRFSGLQFPNYSSELNVNALELDDSALYLCASRKISGTGGSNEQFFGPGTRLTVL.

There are many counts of this clonotype. The V call is TRBV7-2, the J call TRBJ2-3; the D gene is possibly TRBD2 (6 bases). This CDR3 spans 13 amino acids. The germline V gene has CDR1 SGHTA and CDR2 FQGNSA. The V and J ends lost 1 base and 6 bases respectively, with 8 bases between them. CDR3 DNA: TGTGCCAGCAGCTTAGTTGGGGGGGATACGCAGTATTTT. Residues: CASSLVGGDTQYF. The variable domain in full, with the rest retrieved from reference TRBV7-2 and TRBJ2-3, is GAGVSQSPSNKVTEKGKDVELRCDPISGHTALYWYRQSLGQGLEFLIYFQGNSAPDKSGLPSDRFSAERTGGSVSTLTIQRTQQEDSAVYLCASSLVGGDTQYFGPGTRLTVL.

The rearrangement links TRBV20-1 to TRBJ1-2, with 8 bases matching TRBD1. The CDR3 covers 15 residues. The junction had 11 bases not matched to a gene; V was cut back by 5 bases and J by 3 bases. CDR1 and CDR2 (germline): DFQATT, SNEGSKA (reference sequence). The CDR3 protein is CSAGDRRQLDYGYTF. CDR3 nucleotide sequence: TGCAGTGCTGGGGACAGGAGGCAATTGGACTATGGCTACACCTTC.

The V and J genes are TRBV12-3 or TRBV12-4 and TRBJ2-1; 8 bases are a match to TRBD2. The CDR3 loop spans 13 amino acids. V gave up 3 bases and J gave up 8 bases; unmatched junction bases: 3. The CDR3 loop is CASSLTSDDEQFF. DNA of the CDR3: TGTGCCAGCAGTTTGACTAGCGATGATGAGCAGTTCTTC.